This T cell receptor beta chain is drawn from a study of siplizumab effects on memory and regulatory T cells. The germline gives CDR1 SGHTA, CDR2 FQGNSA. CDR3 size: 15 residues. Trimming removed 5 bases from V and 2 bases from J, with 14 bases in between. Repertoires were generated with immunoSEQ multiplex PCR, while TCRdb's copy carries only in-frame clones and drops some. The sample consists of 99,000 or so clones, 93% of them appearing once. This sequence was found in a human donor in good health. Specimen: Tregs sorted from blood. The chain carries TRBV7-2 and TRBJ2-3, with D possibly TRBD1 on 6 matching bases. CDR3 protein: CASSPVLGATDTQYF. In nucleotides, the CDR3 is TGTGCCAGCAGCCCCGTGTTGGGGGCCACAGATACGCAGTATTTT.